The source of this T cell receptor (beta chain) is a study of cytomegalovirus exposure and HLA in healthy donors. General study findings and limits: Overall, approximately 150 TCR beta chains were annotated as cytomegalovirus-associated. Excluded were some V segments that proved indistinguishable, including TRBV6-2 and TRBV6-3.

The CDR3 has 16 residues. Trimming cost V 0 bases and J 1 base; bases outside gene matches: 3. Germline-derived CDR1 and CDR2 are ENHRY and SYGVKD. This clone was counted only a few times. Its specificity is not known. 13 Jbeta primers and 60 Vbeta primers were used for the PCR. TCRdb's table, derived via immunoSEQ multiplex PCR, lists solely in-frame clones and lacks some. The table has 130,000 to 150,000 clones, 60% to 85% seen once; the top ten hold less than 8%. The gene calls are TRBV10-3 and TRBJ2-5, with TRBD2 matching over 9 bases. Source material: PBMCs. The sequence was collected from a woman aged 35 to 49 in good health and CMV-seropositive. CDR3 DNA sequence: TGTGCCATCAGTGAGTCGAGCGGGGGGCCCCAAGAGACCCAGTACTTC. This sequence encodes CAISESSGGPQETQYF.